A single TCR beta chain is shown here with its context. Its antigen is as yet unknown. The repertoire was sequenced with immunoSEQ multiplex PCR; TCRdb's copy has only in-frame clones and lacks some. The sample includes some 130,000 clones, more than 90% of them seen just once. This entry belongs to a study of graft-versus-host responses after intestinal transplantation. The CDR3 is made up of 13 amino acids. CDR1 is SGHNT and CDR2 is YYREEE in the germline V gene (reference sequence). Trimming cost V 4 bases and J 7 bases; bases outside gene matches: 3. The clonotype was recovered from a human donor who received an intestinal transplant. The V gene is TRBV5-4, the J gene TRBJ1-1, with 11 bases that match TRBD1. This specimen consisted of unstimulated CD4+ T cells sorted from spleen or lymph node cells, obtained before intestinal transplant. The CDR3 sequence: CASSADRGLEAFF. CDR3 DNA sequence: TGTGCCAGCAGCGCGGACAGGGGGCTTGAAGCTTTCTTT.